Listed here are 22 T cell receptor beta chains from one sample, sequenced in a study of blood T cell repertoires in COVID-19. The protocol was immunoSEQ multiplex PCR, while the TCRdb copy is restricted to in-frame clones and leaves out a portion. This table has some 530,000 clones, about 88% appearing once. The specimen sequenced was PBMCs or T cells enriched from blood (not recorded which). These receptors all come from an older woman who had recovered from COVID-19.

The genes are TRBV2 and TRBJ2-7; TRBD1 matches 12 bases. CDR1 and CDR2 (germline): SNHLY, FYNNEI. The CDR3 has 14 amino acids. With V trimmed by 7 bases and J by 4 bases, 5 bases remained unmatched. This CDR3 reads CASTGTGGVYEQYF. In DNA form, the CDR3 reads TGTGCCAGCACGGGGACAGGGGGCGTTTACGAGCAGTACTTC.

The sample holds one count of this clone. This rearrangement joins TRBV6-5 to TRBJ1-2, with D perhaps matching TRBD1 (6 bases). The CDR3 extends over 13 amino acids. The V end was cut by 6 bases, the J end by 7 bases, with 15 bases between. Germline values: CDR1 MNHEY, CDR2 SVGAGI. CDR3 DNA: TGTGCCAGCAGGGGGCAGGGGCAAAGTGGCTACACCTTC. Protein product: CASRGQGQSGYTF.

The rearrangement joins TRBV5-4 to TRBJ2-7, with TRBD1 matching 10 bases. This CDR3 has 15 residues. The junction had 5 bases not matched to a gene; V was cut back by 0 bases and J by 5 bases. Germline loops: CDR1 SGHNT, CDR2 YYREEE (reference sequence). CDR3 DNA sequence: TGTGCCAGCAGCTTGGACCTCGGGACAGGGGACGAGCAGTACTTC. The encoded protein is CASSLDLGTGDEQYF.

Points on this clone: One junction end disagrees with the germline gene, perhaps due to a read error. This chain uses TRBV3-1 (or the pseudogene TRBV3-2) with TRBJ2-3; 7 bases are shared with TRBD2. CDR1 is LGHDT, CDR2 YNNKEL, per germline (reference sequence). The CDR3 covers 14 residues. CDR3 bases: TGTACCAGCAGCCGGGGAGGGACCACAGATACGCAGTATTTT. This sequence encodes CTSSRGGTTDTQYF.

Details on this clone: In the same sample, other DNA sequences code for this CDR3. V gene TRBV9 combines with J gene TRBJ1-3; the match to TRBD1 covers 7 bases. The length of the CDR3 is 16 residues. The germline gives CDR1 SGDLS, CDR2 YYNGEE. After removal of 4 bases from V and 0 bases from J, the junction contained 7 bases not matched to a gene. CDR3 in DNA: TGTGCCAGCAGCTTCGGACAGGCGTTCTCTGGAAACACCATATATTTT. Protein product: CASSFGQAFSGNTIYF.

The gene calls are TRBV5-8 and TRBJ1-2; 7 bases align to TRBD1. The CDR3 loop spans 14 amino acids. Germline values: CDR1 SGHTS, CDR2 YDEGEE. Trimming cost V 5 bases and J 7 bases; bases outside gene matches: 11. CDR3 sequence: CASRTGWAKSGYTF. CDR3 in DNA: TGTGCCAGCAGGACAGGGTGGGCGAAGAGTGGCTACACCTTC.

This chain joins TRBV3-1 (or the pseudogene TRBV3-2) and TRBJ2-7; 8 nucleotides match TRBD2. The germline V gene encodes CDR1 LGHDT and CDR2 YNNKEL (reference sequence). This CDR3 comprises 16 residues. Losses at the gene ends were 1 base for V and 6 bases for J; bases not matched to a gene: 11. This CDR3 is CASSQVGRGGWGEQYF. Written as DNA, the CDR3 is TGTGCCAGCAGCCAAGTAGGACGCGGGGGGTGGGGCGAGCAGTACTTC.

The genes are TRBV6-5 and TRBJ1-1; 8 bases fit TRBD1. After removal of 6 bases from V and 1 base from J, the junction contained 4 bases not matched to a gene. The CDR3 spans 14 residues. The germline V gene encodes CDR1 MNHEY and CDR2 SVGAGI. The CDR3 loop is CASRLTGGNTEAFF. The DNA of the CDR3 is TGTGCCAGCAGGTTAACAGGGGGGAACACTGAAGCTTTCTTT.

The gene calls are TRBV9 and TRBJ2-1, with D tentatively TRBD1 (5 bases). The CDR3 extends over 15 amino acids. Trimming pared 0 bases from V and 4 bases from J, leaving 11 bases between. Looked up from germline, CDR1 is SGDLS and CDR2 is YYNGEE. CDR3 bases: TGTGCCAGCAGCGTAGCTTCAGGGAAGTACAATGAGCAGTTCTTC. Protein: CASSVASGKYNEQFF.

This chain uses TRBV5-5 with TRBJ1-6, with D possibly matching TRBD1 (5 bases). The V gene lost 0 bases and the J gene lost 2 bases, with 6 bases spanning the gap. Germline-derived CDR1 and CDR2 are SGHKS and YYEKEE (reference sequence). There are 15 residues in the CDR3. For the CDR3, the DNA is TGTGCCAGCAGCTTGGTGGACACCTATAATTCACCCCTCCACTTT. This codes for CASSLVDTYNSPLHF.

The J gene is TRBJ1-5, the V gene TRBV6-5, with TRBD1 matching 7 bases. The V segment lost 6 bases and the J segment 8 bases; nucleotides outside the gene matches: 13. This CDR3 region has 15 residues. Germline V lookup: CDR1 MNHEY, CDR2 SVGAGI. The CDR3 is CASSPDWTGTKPQHF. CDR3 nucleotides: TGTGCCAGCAGCCCAGACTGGACAGGAACAAAGCCCCAGCATTTT.

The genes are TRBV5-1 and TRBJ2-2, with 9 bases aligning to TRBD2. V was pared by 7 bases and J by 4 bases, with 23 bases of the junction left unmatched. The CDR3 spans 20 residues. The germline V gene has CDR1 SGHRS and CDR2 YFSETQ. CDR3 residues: CASRRILIAGGHGSTGELFF. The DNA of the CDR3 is TGCGCCAGCCGGCGGATCCTCATTGCGGGGGGGCATGGGAGCACCGGGGAGCTGTTTTTT.

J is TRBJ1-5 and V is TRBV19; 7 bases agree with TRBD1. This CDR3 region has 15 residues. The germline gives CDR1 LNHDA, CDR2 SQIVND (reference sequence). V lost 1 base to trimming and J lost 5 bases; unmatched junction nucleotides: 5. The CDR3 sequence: CASSIGATGYQPQHF. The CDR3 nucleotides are TGTGCCAGTAGTATAGGGGCGACAGGGTATCAGCCCCAGCATTTT.

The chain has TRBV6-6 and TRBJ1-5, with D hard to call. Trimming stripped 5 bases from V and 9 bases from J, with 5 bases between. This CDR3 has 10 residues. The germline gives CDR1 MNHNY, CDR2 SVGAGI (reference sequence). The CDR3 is CASSTGPQHF. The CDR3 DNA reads TGTGCCAGCAGTACGGGGCCCCAGCATTTT.

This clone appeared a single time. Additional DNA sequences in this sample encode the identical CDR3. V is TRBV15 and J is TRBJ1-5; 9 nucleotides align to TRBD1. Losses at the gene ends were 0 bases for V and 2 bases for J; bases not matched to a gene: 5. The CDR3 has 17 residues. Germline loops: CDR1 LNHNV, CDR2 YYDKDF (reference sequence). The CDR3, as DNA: TGTGCCACCAGCAGAGAACGGACAGGGGTTCGCAATCAGCCCCAGCATTTT. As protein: CATSRERTGVRNQPQHF.

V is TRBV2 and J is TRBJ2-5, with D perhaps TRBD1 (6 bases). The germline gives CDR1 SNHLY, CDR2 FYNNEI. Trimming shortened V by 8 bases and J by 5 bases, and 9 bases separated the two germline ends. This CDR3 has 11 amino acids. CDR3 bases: TGTGCCAGCCACAGGGAGGAGACCCAGTACTTC. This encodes CASHREETQYF.

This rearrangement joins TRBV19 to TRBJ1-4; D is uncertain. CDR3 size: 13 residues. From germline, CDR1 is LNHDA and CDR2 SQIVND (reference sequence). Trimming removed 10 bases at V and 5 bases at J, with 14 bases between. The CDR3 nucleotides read TGTGCCACTTCCGGGATCATGAATGAAAAACTGTTTTTT. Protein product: CATSGIMNEKLFF.

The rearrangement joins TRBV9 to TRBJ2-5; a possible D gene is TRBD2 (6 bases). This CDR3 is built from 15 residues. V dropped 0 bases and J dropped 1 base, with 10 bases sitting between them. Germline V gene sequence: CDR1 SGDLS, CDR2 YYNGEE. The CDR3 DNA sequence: TGTGCCAGCAGCGTAGGGGTGGGGGGCCAAGAGACCCAGTACTTC. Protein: CASSVGVGGQETQYF.

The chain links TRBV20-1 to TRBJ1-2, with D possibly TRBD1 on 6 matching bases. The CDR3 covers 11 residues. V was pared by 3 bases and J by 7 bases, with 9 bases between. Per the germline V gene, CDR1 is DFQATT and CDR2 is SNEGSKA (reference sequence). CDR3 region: CSASTGPGYTF. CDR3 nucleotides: TGCAGTGCTAGTACAGGGCCTGGCTACACCTTC.

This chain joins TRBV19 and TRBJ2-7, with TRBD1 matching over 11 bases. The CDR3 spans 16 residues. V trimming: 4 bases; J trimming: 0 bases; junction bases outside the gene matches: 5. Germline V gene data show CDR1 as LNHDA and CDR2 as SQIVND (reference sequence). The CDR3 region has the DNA TGTGCCAGTAGTACCGCCGGGACAGGGGGCTCCTACGAGCAGTACTTC. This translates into CASSTAGTGGSYEQYF.

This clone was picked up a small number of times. The DNA of the CDR3 is TGTGCCAGCAGGACCGACAGGGTGGGTGGCTACACCTTC. Its translation: CASRTDRVGGYTF. The V gene is TRBV6-6, the J gene TRBJ1-2, with 7 bases lining up with TRBD1. V trimming: 6 bases; J trimming: 7 bases; junction bases outside the gene matches: 8. Looked up from germline, CDR1 is MNHNY and CDR2 is SVGAGI (reference sequence). The CDR3 contains 13 residues.

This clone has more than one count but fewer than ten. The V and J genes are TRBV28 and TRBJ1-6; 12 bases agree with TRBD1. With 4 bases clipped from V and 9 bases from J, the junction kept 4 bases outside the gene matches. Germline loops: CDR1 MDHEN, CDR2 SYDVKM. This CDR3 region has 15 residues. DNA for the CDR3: TGTGCCAGCAGTTGGGGACAGGGGGCGAGTTCACCCCTCCACTTT. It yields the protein CASSWGQGASSPLHF. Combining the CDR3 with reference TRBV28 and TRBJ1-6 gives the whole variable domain DVKVTQSSRYLVKRTGEKVFLECVQDMDHENMFWYRQDPGLGLRLIYFSYDVKMKEKGDIPEGYSVSREKKERFSLILESASTNQTSMYLCASSWGQGASSPLHFGNGTRLTVT.